The sequence of this TCR beta chain was determined in a study of siplizumab effects on memory and regulatory T cells (dated by TCRdb to the late 2010s). In terms of the full investigation: Across under 10 responder-stimulator pairs, mixed lymphocyte reactions were run as pairs, approximately 1 with siplizumab at roughly 1 ug/mL and approximately 1 without drug. The study looked at the effect of siplizumab, an anti-CD2 antibody, on alloreactive T-cell subsets in allogeneic mixed lymphocyte reactions made from human PBMCs.

CDR1 SGHVS and CDR2 FQNEAQ are derived from the germline V gene. Taken from cysteine to phenylalanine, the CDR3 has 16 residues. Only CDR3 DNA is held: 48 bases, read in frame from base 1. Trimming takes 1 base off V and 6 bases off J; junction bases not matched to a gene: 5. Mixed lymphocyte reaction cells were cocultured at 37°C for about six days. Responder PBMCs were labelled with CFSE, stimulator PBMCs were labelled with Violet Dye, and the two were mixed at a 1:1 ratio. Sorted unstimulated T cells, along with proliferating T cells recovered from mixed lymphocyte reactions, underwent TCRbeta CDR3 sequencing. Fresh whole blood from around eleven HLA-typed healthy donors served as the source for isolating PBMCs. Proliferating CFSE-low responder T cells were FACS-sorted after the mixed lymphocyte reaction for TCR sequencing. Broad study findings and their caveats: The cumulative frequency of alloreactive sequences traceable to unstimulated CD4+ memory T cells was significantly reduced by siplizumab. The suppressive function of proliferating Tregs from siplizumab cultures was not functionally confirmed. Unstimulated naive T cells appeared to be more diverse than memory T cells, and naive cells seemed to make a substantial contribution to the alloresponse. Among mappable alloreactive CD4+ clones, the Treg-derived fraction averaged nearly 70% with siplizumab versus around 27% in control reactions. Sequences below about 10^-5 frequency were poorly captured, so only a minor fraction of alloreactive clones could be mapped to unstimulated subsets. About 75-96% of proliferating CD4+ or CD8+ clones could not be given a naive or memory phenotype.

This clone showed up just a few times. Its specific antigen is unknown. No base quality information exists; no much larger clone differs at one position. Libraries were prepared through the immunoSEQ multiplex PCR assay. About 9.9 x 10^4 TCR templates per sample were assayed by the deep sequencing platform. Genomic DNA extracted from sorted T cells was used for TCRbeta CDR3 sequencing. On the study's bioinformatics: The R programming language was used for clonal analysis of the TCRbeta CDR3 data. Alloreactive CD4+ and CD8+ clones were defined by comparing unstimulated samples with post-reaction CFSE-low samples. Regulatory or non-regulatory origin of alloreactive CD4+ clones was assigned by matching sequences to the sorted unstimulated Treg and non-Treg repertoires. This immuneACCESS table, as held by TCRdb, lists in-frame sequences with V and J called but not all clones. Of the missing ones, under half trace to an unresolved V gene in checked studies; the others have no known cause. The V and J calls and clone size are taken from that table; D and trimming were inferred from the DNA. The sample table lists 15,000 to 20,000 clones, 40% to 60% of them with a count of one. In total, the top ten clones hold roughly 5% of the sample.

The specimen sequenced was CFSE-low (dividing) CD4+ T cells sorted from an allogeneic mixed lymphocyte reaction. The chain was built from TRBV7-8 and TRBJ2-3; a stretch of 12 junction bases matches TRBD2. This receptor was obtained from a human donor in good health; the cells came from an allogeneic mixed lymphocyte reaction. The CDR3 region: CASSLGTSGASDTQYF. The DNA sequence is as follows: TGTGCCAGCAGCTTAGGGACTAGCGGGGCCTCGGATACGCAGTATTTT.